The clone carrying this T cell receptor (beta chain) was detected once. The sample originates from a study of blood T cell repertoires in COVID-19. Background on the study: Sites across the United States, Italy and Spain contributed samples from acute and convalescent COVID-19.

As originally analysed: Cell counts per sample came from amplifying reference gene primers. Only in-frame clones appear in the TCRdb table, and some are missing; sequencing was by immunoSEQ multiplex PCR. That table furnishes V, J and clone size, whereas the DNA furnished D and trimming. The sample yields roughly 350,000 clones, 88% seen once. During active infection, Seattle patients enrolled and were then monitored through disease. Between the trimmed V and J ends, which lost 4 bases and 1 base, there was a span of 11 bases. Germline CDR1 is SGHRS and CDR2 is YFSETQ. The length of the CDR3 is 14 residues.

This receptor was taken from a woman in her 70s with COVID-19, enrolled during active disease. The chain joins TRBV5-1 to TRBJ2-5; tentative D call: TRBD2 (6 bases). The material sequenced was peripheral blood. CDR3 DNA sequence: TGCGCCAGCAGCCCAGCGGGCGTCCAAGAGACCCAGTACTTC. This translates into CASSPAGVQETQYF. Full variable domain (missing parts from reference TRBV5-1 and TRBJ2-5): KAGVTQTPRYLIKTRGQQVTLSCSPISGHRSVSWYQQTPGQGLQFLFEYFSETQRNKGNFPGRFSGRQFSNSRSEMNVSTLELGDSALYLCASSPAGVQETQYFGPGTRLLVL.